This entry lists 6 T cell receptor beta chains sequenced from one sample in a study of blood T cell repertoires in COVID-19. Assay: immunoSEQ multiplex PCR; the TCRdb copy retains only in-frame clones and omits some. The sample has about 220,000 clones; around 88% are singletons. The sequencing sample was made of PBMCs or T cells enriched from blood (not recorded which). These receptors were obtained from a woman in her forties or fifties with acute COVID-19.

The chain joins TRBV11-2 to TRBJ2-6; tentative D call: TRBD2 (5 bases). CDR3 length: 15 residues. The V gene lost 6 bases and the J gene lost 2 bases, with 11 bases spanning the gap. Per the germline V gene, CDR1 is SGHAT and CDR2 is FQNNGV. CDR3 bases: TGTGCCAGCAGTTCTCTAGCAGCTGGGGCCAACGTCCTGACTTTC. Protein sequence: CASSSLAAGANVLTF.

This chain joins TRBV6-5 and TRBJ2-3; D not certain. Trimming cost V 2 bases and J 4 bases, with 7 bases left between them. The CDR3 is 13 amino acids. CDR1 is MNHEY and CDR2 is SVGAGI in the germline V gene. Here the CDR3 DNA reads TGTGCCAGCAGTTACAAGGAGTCAGATACGCAGTATTTT. Its translation: CASSYKESDTQYF.

The chain employs TRBV27 and TRBJ1-3, with 10 bases matching TRBD1. CDR3 length: 16 residues. Trimming at V came to 5 bases and at J to 2 bases, leaving 6 bases not matched to a gene. CDR1 MNHEY and CDR2 SMNVEV come from the germline V gene (reference sequence). CDR3 region: CASSRTGGGTGNTIYF. The CDR3 nucleotides are TGTGCCAGCAGTAGGACAGGGGGAGGGACTGGAAACACCATATATTTT.

This clone occurred once. The rearrangement uses TRBV19 and TRBJ1-1; 7 nucleotides line up with TRBD1. CDR3 length: 12 residues. The V gene's germline CDR1 is LNHDA and CDR2 SQIVND (reference sequence). With V trimmed by 6 bases and J by 4 bases, 2 bases remained unmatched. CDR3 bases: TGTGCCAGTAGGACAGGGAGCACTGAAGCTTTCTTT. Protein: CASRTGSTEAFF.

This clone was detected once. The chain recombines TRBV7-9 with TRBJ2-5, with D uncertain. The CDR3 runs to 12 residues. The V and J ends lost 4 bases and 2 bases respectively, with 5 bases between them. Germline CDR1 and CDR2: SEHNR and FQNEAQ (reference sequence). This CDR3 is CASSSLQETQYF. The CDR3 bases are TGTGCCAGCAGCTCCCTTCAAGAGACCCAGTACTTC.

The CDR3 is CASITSGSPYEQYF. As DNA, the CDR3 is TGTGCCAGCATTACTAGCGGGAGCCCCTACGAGCAGTACTTC. The rearrangement links TRBV28 to TRBJ2-7; the match to TRBD2 covers 11 bases. The CDR3 spans 14 residues. Germline V gene lookup returns CDR1 MDHEN and CDR2 SYDVKM. V lost 7 bases, J lost 2 bases, and 4 bases stayed unmatched.